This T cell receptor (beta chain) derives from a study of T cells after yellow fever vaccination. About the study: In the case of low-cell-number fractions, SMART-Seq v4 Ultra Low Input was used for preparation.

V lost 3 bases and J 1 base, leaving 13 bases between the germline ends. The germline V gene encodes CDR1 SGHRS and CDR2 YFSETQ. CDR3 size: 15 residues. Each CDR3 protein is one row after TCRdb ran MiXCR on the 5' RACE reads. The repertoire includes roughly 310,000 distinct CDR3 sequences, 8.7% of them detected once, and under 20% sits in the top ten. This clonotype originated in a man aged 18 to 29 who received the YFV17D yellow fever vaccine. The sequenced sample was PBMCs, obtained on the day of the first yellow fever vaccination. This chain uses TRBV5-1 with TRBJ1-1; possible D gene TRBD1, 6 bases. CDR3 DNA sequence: TGCGCCAGCAGCTCCGGACAGAGAGCGAACACTGAAGCTTTCTTT. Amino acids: CASSSGQRANTEAFF.